This T cell receptor (beta chain) was recorded in a study of T cell changes during pregnancy in multiple sclerosis. The CDR3 contains 15 residues. Germline V lookup: CDR1 SNHLY, CDR2 FYNNEI. J was trimmed by 1 base and V by 6 bases; bases with no gene match: 8. Method: immunoSEQ multiplex PCR; TCRdb's copy keeps in-frame clones and lacks some. The profile shows about 76,000 clones, 85% to 95% of them singletons. The TCR comes from a female donor with multiple sclerosis, enrolled in a pregnancy study. The rearrangement joins TRBV2 to TRBJ2-7; 8 positions match TRBD1. The sequenced sample was peripheral blood, obtained in the second trimester of pregnancy. The CDR3 protein is CASRVGQGISYEQYF. As DNA, the CDR3 is TGTGCCAGCAGAGTAGGACAGGGAATTTCCTACGAGCAGTACTTC.